A single T cell receptor beta chain is shown here with its context. The antigen remains undetermined. V lost 5 bases and J lost 4, with 18 bases in between. The CDR3 contains 14 residues. The germline V gene encodes CDR1 SQVTM and CDR2 ANQGSEA. The data originate from a study of OX40 agonist ivuxolimab in advanced cancers. Study at large: The patients' treatment was ivuxolimab, an agonistic anti-OX40 (CD134) antibody. Study results and caveats: Dose levels from 0.1 to 3.0 mg/kg saw CD4+ and CD8+ blood T cells expand clonally by week 6. Antigen specificity was not determined for the expanded peripheral T cells. On average, CD8+ T cells had more expanded clones than CD4+.

The assay was immunoSEQ multiplex PCR, and TCRdb's table has in-frame clones only and misses some. The sample includes 50,000 to 65,000 clones, roughly 87% of them seen just once. The rearrangement links TRBV29-1 to TRBJ2-7; TRBD2 is a possible D gene (6 bases). The TCR originated in an adult with an advanced solid tumor such as melanoma, head and neck, liver or kidney cancer. The sample here was CD4+ or CD8+ T cells sorted from blood, taken in a trial of the OX40 agonist ivuxolimab. CDR3 amino acids: CSVLRVAEHYEQYF. CDR3 in DNA: TGCAGCGTTCTCCGGGTAGCGGAGCATTACGAGCAGTACTTC.